The rows below give T cell receptor beta chains drawn from one sample of a study of CD8+CD57+ T cells in acquired aplastic anemia. TCRdb independently ran MiXCR on the reads; one entry per CDR3 protein. The sample holds 150,000 to 200,000 distinct CDR3 sequences; 35% to 55% are singletons and the top ten take over 0.95%. Sequenced material: sorted CD4+, CD8+, or CD8+CD57+ T cells (not recorded which) from PBMCs. All receptors derive from a human donor in good health. Both conserved end residues are part of each CDR3.

V	J	CDR3
TRBV7-2	TRBJ2-2	CAREGTANTGELFF
TRBV7-2	TRBJ2-1	CASSLAGRYEQFF
TRBV5-1	TRBJ2-1	CASSFGGEPYNEQFF
TRBV7-8	TRBJ2-3	CASSLPTSGSADTQYF
TRBV6-1	TRBJ1-6	CASTSRQGVPALHF
TRBV7-8	TRBJ1-4	CASSQGALGEKLFF
TRBV7-7	TRBJ2-5	CASSLGSLETQYF
TRBV7-9	TRBJ1-5	CASSLEGQPQHF
TRBV30	TRBJ2-3	CAWRTENTQYF
TRBV15	TRBJ2-5	CATSKRGGSETQYF
TRBV5-1	TRBJ1-3	CASSPPRTGYGNTIYF
TRBV11-3	TRBJ2-7	CASSPTGSGSYEQYF
TRBV20-1	TRBJ1-1	CSARDPSRAWNTEAFF
TRBV24-1	TRBJ2-3	CATPRRVITDTQYF
TRBV10-3	TRBJ2-3	CAISETSGGAGDTQYF
TRBV10-3	TRBJ2-2	CASSKGQSTGELFF
TRBV7-3	TRBJ1-5	CASSPTPNQPQHF
TRBV19	TRBJ1-2	CASLWTGTYGYTF
TRBV2	TRBJ1-3	CASRVSGNTIYF
TRBV10-3	TRBJ1-1	CATANGRDFNTEAFF
TRBV18	TRBJ2-1	CASSPPQRESDEQFF
TRBV4-2	TRBJ2-3	CASSPRGAYTDTQYF
TRBV15	TRBJ2-3	CATSRRTSTDTQYF
TRBV5-1	TRBJ2-2	CTSSFQRGNTGELFF
TRBV9	TRBJ2-7	CASSVVPGSSYEQYF